This T cell receptor (beta chain) was captured by sequencing in a study of early T cells in non-severe SARS-CoV-2 infection. In the study overall: The input, bulk RNA from unsorted whole blood, was sequenced, and chains were unpaired. Whole-study findings and limits: There was a bias toward anti-spike CD8 responses in VDJdb matching, which missed private and CD4 specificities.

V dropped 5 bases and J dropped 0 bases, with 14 bases sitting between them. CDR1 SGHAT and CDR2 FQNNGV come from the germline V gene. The CDR3 length is 16 residues. Unique molecular identifiers were attached to individual cDNA molecules. Using its own MiXCR run on the 5' RACE reads, TCRdb lists one record per CDR3 protein. The repertoire has 65,000 to 85,000 distinct CDR3 sequences, roughly 12% of them found once; the top ten carry around 4%. This clonotype has just a few counts. The antigen is undetermined. V gene TRBV11-2 combines with J gene TRBJ1-3, with D maybe TRBD1 (6 bases). Material for sequencing was whole blood. The sequence came from an adult who was a healthcare worker with PCR-confirmed SARS-CoV-2 infection or an uninfected control (not recorded which). The CDR3 sequence is CASSIRGGASGNTIYF. In DNA, the CDR3 is TGTGCCAGCAGCATCCGAGGGGGGGCCTCTGGAAACACCATATATTTT.